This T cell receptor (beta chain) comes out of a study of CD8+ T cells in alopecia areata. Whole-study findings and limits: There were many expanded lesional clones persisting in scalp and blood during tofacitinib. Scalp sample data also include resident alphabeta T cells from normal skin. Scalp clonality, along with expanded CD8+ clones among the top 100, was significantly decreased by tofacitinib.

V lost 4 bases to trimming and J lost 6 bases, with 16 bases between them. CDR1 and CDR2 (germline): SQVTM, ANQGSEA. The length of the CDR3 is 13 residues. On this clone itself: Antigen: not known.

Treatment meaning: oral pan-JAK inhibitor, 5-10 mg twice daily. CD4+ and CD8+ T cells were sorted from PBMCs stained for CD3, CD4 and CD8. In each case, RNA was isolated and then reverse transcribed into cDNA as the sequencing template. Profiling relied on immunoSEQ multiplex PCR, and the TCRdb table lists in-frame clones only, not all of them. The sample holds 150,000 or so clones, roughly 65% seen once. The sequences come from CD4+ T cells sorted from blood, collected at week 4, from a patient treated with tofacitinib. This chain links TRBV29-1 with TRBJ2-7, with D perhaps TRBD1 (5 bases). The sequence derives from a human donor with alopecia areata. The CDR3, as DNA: TGCAGCGTTGGAAAAGGGGCTCCGTTCGAGCAGTACTTC. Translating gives CSVGKGAPFEQYF.